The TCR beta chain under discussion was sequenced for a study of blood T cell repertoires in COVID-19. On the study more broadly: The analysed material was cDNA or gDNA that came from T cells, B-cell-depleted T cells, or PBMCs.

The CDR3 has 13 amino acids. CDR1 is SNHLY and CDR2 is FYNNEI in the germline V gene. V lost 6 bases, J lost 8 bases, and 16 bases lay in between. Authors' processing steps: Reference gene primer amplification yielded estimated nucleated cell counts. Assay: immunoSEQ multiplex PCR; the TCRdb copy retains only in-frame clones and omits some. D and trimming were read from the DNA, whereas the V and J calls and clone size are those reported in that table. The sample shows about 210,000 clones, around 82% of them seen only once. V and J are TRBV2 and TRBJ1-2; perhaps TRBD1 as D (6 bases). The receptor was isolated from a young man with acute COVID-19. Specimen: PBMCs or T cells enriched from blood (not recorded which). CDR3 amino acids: CASRDPPGDGYTF. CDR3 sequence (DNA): TGTGCCAGCAGGGACCCGCCAGGGGACGGCTACACCTTC.